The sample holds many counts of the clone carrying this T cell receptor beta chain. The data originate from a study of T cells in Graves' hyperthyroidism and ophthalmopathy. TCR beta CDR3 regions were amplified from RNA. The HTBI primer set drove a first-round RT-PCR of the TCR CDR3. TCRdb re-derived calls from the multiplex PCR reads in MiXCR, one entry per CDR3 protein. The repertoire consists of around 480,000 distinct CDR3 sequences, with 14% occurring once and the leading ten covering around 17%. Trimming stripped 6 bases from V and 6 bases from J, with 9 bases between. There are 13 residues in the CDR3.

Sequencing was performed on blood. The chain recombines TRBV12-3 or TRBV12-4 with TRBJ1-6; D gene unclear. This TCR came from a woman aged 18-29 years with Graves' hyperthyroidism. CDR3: CASSRGVNSPLHF. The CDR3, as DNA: TGTGCCAGCAGCCGAGGAGTTAATTCACCCCTCCACTTT.